This T cell receptor beta chain was retrieved from a study of T cells in Graves' hyperthyroidism and ophthalmopathy. As for the study in general: Peripheral blood sampling occurred at initial diagnosis, before any treatment.

Ophthalmopathy patients had moderate-to-severe active disease, CAS ≥3, NOSPECS ≥4, and disease duration under 3 months. The study based diagnoses on clinical symptoms, serum thyroxine and TRAb, thyroid ultrasound and orbital computed tomography. The investigators amplified TCR beta CDR3 regions from RNA transcripts. TCR CDR3 regions were first amplified by RT-PCR with HTBI primers. TCRdb independently ran MiXCR on the multiplex PCR reads; one entry per CDR3 protein. The data contain nearly 600,000 distinct CDR3 sequences, approximately 14% of them singletons. This clonotype was seen only a few times. Antigen specificity is unknown. The length of the CDR3 is 15 residues. Germline V lookup: CDR1 MNHEY, CDR2 SMNVEV (reference sequence). Trimming cost V 6 bases and J 5 bases; bases outside gene matches: 10. Whole-study findings and limits: By a 13 V-J model, ophthalmopathy was set apart from stable hyperthyroidism.

The TCR was taken from a woman aged 18 to 35 with Graves' ophthalmopathy. The chain uses TRBV27 and TRBJ2-1; 7 positions agree with TRBD1. Sequenced sample: blood. In DNA, the CDR3 is TGTGCCAGCAGAATGGGACAGCCCGGTGACAATGAGCAGTTCTTC. Protein product: CASRMGQPGDNEQFF.